Below are 15 T cell receptor beta chains sequenced from a single sample in a study of cytotoxic CD8 clonotypes in ibrutinib-treated CLL. Clones were read by immunoSEQ multiplex PCR, and TCRdb kept only the in-frame ones, dropping some. The sample contains 50,000 to 70,000 clones, 50% to 70% of which appear only once. This sample comprised PBMCs, obtained at disease progression, from a patient treated with ibrutinib. These receptor sequences come from a human donor with chronic lymphocytic leukemia.

The J gene is TRBJ2-7, the V gene TRBV7-9; D is undetermined. Germline lookup yields CDR1 SEHNR and CDR2 FQNEAQ (reference sequence). The V gene lost 2 bases and the J gene lost 3 bases, with 5 bases spanning the gap. CDR3 length equals 12 residues. The DNA of the CDR3 is TGTGCCAGCAGCTTATCGGGCTACGAGCAGTACTTC. It specifies CASSLSGYEQYF.

The count of this clone is one. The rearrangement links TRBV7-3 to TRBJ2-1; 13 nucleotides match TRBD2. Germline V gene sequence: CDR1 SGHTA, CDR2 FQGTGA. The CDR3 runs 15 residues. V lost 3 bases, J lost 8 bases, and 4 bases stayed unmatched. The CDR3 coding sequence is TGTGCCAGCAGCTTCCGGACTAGCGGGAGCCATGAGCAGTTCTTC. Amino acids: CASSFRTSGSHEQFF.

This chain uses TRBV9 with TRBJ2-7; a possible D gene is TRBD2 (6 bases). Trimming removed 9 bases from V and 5 bases from J, with 18 bases in between. CDR1 SGDLS and CDR2 YYNGEE come from the germline V gene. The CDR3 totals 13 residues. As DNA, the CDR3 is TGTGCCATCGAATCGGGAGCTTGTCACGAGCAGTACTTC. Its protein is CAIESGACHEQYF.

This clone was recorded a few times. The V call is TRBV10-3, the J call TRBJ2-1, with D uncertain. CDR3 length equals 11 residues. The V end was cut by 6 bases, the J end by 4 bases, with 4 bases between. Germline assignment: CDR1 ENHRY and CDR2 SYGVKD. The CDR3 nucleotides read TGTGCCATCAGAATTTACAATGAGCAGTTCTTC. It yields the protein CAIRIYNEQFF.

This sequence joins TRBV6-6 and TRBJ1-4; perhaps TRBD1 as D (5 bases). The V and J ends lost 8 bases and 8 bases respectively, with 15 bases between them. The CDR3 contains 13 residues. Germline V gene data show CDR1 as MNHNY and CDR2 as SVGAGI (reference sequence). CDR3 amino acids: CASAGDGREKLFF. CDR3 nucleotides: TGTGCCAGCGCGGGGGACGGGAGAGAAAAACTGTTTTTT.

The chain carries TRBV9 and TRBJ2-7, with 7 bases aligning to TRBD1. Trimming cost V 0 bases and J 5 bases; bases outside gene matches: 5. Germline values: CDR1 SGDLS, CDR2 YYNGEE. The CDR3 contains 14 residues. CDR3 DNA sequence: TGTGCCAGCAGCGTAGCGGACAGGTCTAACGAGCAGTACTTC. Translated: CASSVADRSNEQYF.

The table lists this clone with a few counts. The rearrangement joins TRBV27 to TRBJ2-1; D tentatively reads TRBD1 or TRBD2 (6 bases each). The CDR3 runs to 15 residues. Germline V gene sequence: CDR1 MNHEY, CDR2 SMNVEV (reference sequence). With 6 bases removed from V and 5 bases from J, the gap between germline ends came to 17 bases. CDR3 sequence reads: CASRKYGGLDNEQFF. The CDR3 bases are TGTGCCAGCAGGAAGTATGGGGGGCTGGACAATGAGCAGTTCTTC.

V is TRBV7-3 and J is TRBJ2-7; 10 nucleotides match TRBD1. V lost 6 bases to trimming and J lost 4 bases; unmatched junction nucleotides: 3. In germline, CDR1 is SGHTA, CDR2 FQGTGA. There are 13 residues in the CDR3. Written as DNA, the CDR3 is TGTGCCAGCAGTCGGGACAGGGGTTACGAGCAGTACTTC. This codes for CASSRDRGYEQYF.

J is TRBJ2-3 and V is TRBV7-3; D unclear. The V and J ends lost 5 bases and 4 bases respectively, with 10 bases between them. CDR3 length: 13 residues. The V gene's germline CDR1 is SGHTA and CDR2 FQGTGA. CDR3 in DNA: TGTGCCAGCAGCCTACGAACCTCAGATACGCAGTATTTT. This codes for CASSLRTSDTQYF.

V usage is TRBV28 and J usage is TRBJ1-5, with 8 bases identical to TRBD1. Unmatched junction bases numbered 7, after V lost 6 bases and J lost 0 bases. Per germline, CDR1 MDHEN and CDR2 SYDVKM. The CDR3 totals 16 residues. For the CDR3, the DNA is TGTGCCAGCAGCAGGACAGGGATATATAGCAATCAGCCCCAGCATTTT. Amino acids: CASSRTGIYSNQPQHF.

This chain connects TRBV28 to TRBJ2-7, with TRBD1 identical over 7 bases. The CDR3 extends over 16 amino acids. Germline values: CDR1 MDHEN, CDR2 SYDVKM. V lost 5 bases and J lost 4; bases outside the gene matches: 14. The CDR3 DNA is TGTGCCAGCAGTCTATCCCCGGGACAGTGGGAATACGAGCAGTACTTC. Its translation: CASSLSPGQWEYEQYF.

This chain links TRBV4-3 with TRBJ2-3, with 7 nucleotides matching TRBD1. The CDR3 is 16 amino acids. CDR1 and CDR2 (germline): LGHNA, YSLEER. After removal of 4 bases from V and 2 bases from J, the junction contained 9 bases not matched to a gene. This CDR3 is CASSPTSGGPTDTQYF. The CDR3 nucleotides are TGCGCCAGCAGCCCTACGTCAGGGGGACCCACAGATACGCAGTATTTT.

This clone was seen a handful of times. J is TRBJ1-1 and V is TRBV6-1, with TRBD1 as a possible D gene (6 bases). CDR3 size: 14 residues. V was clipped by 6 bases and J by 1 base, with 12 bases between them. Per germline, CDR1 MNHNS and CDR2 SASEGT. DNA for the CDR3: TGTGCCAGCAGCACAGGGCTGTGGAACACTGAAGCTTTCTTT. This translates into CASSTGLWNTEAFF.

This rearrangement joins TRBV28 to TRBJ1-1, with D possibly matching TRBD1 (6 bases). V shed 5 bases and J shed 6 bases, with 13 bases lying between them. Per germline, CDR1 MDHEN and CDR2 SYDVKM. CDR3 length: 13 amino acids. DNA of the CDR3: TGTGCCAGCAGTCTGCCTTCAGGGGCTGAAGCTTTCTTT. Translating gives CASSLPSGAEAFF.

This rearrangement joins TRBV18 to TRBJ2-3; 8 bases fit TRBD2. Germline trimming cut 5 bases from V and 4 bases from J; bases unmatched to any gene: 11. The V gene's germline CDR1 is KGHSH and CDR2 LQKENI. CDR3 length equals 16 residues. CDR3 in amino acids: CASSSRGSGTPDTQYF. CDR3 coding DNA: TGTGCCAGCTCATCTCGGGGTAGCGGGACCCCAGATACGCAGTATTTT.